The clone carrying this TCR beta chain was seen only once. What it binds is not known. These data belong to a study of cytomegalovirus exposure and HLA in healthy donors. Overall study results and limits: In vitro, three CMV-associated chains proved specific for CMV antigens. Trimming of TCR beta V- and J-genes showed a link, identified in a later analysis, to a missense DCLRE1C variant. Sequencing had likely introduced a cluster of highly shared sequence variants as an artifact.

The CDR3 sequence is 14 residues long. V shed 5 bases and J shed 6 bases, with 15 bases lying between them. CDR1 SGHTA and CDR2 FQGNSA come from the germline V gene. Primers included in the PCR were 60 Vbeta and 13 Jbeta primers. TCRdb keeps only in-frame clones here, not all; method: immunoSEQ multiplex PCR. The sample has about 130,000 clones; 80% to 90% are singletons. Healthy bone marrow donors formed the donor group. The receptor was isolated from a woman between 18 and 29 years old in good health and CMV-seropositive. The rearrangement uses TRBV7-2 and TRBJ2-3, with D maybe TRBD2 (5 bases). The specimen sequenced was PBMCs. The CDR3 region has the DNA TGTGCCAGCAGCCTAAAAGGAGGCCACGATACGCAGTATTTT. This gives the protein CASSLKGGHDTQYF.